Below are 6 T cell receptor beta chains sequenced from a single sample in a study of T cells in Graves' hyperthyroidism and ophthalmopathy. Amplified regions were TCR beta CDR3 sequences from RNA transcripts. During a first-round RT-PCR of the TCR CDR3, the HTBI primer set was used. Each CDR3 protein is one row after TCRdb ran MiXCR on the multiplex PCR reads. The repertoire includes roughly 550,000 distinct CDR3 sequences, 15% to 20% of them detected once, and over 25% sits in the top ten. The sample consisted of blood. These receptors were obtained from a woman between 25 and 40 years old with Graves' ophthalmopathy.

This clonotype was recorded many times. V gene TRBV7-9 combines with J gene TRBJ2-5, with D tentatively TRBD2 (6 bases). CDR1 and CDR2 (germline): SEHNR, FQNEAQ (reference sequence). V lost 2 bases and J 4 bases, leaving 14 bases between the germline ends. This CDR3 is 15 amino acids long. The CDR3 is CASSLSLGEAETQYF. The CDR3 nucleotides are TGTGCCAGCAGCTTATCCCTCGGGGAGGCAGAGACCCAGTACTTC.

In this sample, this clonotype turned up a few times. This chain joins TRBV2 and TRBJ2-2, with 9 bases lining up with TRBD2. This CDR3 is 16 amino acids long. CDR1 SNHLY and CDR2 FYNNEI come from the germline V gene. The V and J ends lost 5 bases and 0 bases, in that order; junction bases with no gene match: 4. CDR3 residues: CASSTIAGANTGELFF. CDR3 nucleotide sequence: TGTGCCAGCAGTACTATAGCGGGAGCGAACACCGGGGAGCTGTTTTTT.

The gene calls are TRBV11-2 and TRBJ1-3, with D hard to call. The CDR3 is 16 residues long. V dropped 4 bases and J dropped 0 bases, with 13 bases sitting between them. Germline V CDR1 and CDR2: SGHAT, FQNNGV. The CDR3 loop reads CASSSRRTGSGNTIYF. The CDR3 coding sequence is TGTGCCAGCAGCTCGCGTAGGACCGGCTCTGGAAACACCATATATTTT.

Many counts were recorded for this clonotype. The genes are TRBV20-1 and TRBJ1-4; D gene unclear. CDR1 and CDR2 from the germline V gene are DFQATT and SNEGSKA (reference sequence). This CDR3 contains 13 residues. The germline V and J ends were trimmed by 3 bases and 3 bases, with 8 bases remaining between them. The CDR3 bases are TGCAGTGCTAGTTTCGGGGCTAATGAAAAACTGTTTTTT. It encodes CSASFGANEKLFF.

There are many counts of this clonotype. The rearrangement joins TRBV20-1 to TRBJ2-1; D is tentatively TRBD1 or TRBD2 (5 bases each). Germline assignment: CDR1 DFQATT and CDR2 SNEGSKA (reference sequence). Trimming stripped 6 bases from V and 6 bases from J, with 21 bases between. The CDR3 is 15 residues long. In nucleotides, the CDR3 is TGCAGTGCGGGGACCGGTAGTGGCGAAAGCAATGAGCAGTTCTTC. It is translated as CSAGTGSGESNEQFF.

CDR3 in amino acids: CASSLKTGESSGNTIYF. As DNA, the CDR3 is TGTGCCAGCAGCTTAAAGACAGGGGAGTCATCTGGAAACACCATATATTTT. The chain uses TRBV7-8 and TRBJ1-3; 8 nucleotides agree with TRBD1. After removal of 2 bases from V and 1 base from J, the junction contained 7 bases not matched to a gene. Germline CDR1 reads SGHVS; CDR2 reads FQNEAQ. The length of the CDR3 is 17 residues. The full variable domain, rest sourced from reference TRBV7-8 and TRBJ1-3, is GAGVSQSPRYKVAKRGQDVALRCDPISGHVSLFWYQQALGQGPEFLTYFQNEAQLDKSGLPSDRFFAERPEGSVSTLKIQRTQQEDSAVYLCASSLKTGESSGNTIYFGEGSWLTVV.